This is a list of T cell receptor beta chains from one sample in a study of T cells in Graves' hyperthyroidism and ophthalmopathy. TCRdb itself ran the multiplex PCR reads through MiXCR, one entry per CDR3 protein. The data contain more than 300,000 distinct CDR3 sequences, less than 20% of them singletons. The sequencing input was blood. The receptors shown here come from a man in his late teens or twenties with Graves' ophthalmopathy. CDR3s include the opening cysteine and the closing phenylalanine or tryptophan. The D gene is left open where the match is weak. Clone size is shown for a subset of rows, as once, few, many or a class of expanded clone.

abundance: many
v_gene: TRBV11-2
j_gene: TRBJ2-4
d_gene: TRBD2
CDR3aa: CASSTIRGVENIQYF
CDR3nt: TGTGCCAGCAGCACAATTCGGGGGGTGGAAAACATTCAGTACTTC

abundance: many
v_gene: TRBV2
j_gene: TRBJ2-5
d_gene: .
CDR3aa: CASRGQGGRGETQYF
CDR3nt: TGTGCCAGCAGGGGGCAGGGGGGGCGGGGGGAGACCCAGTACTTC

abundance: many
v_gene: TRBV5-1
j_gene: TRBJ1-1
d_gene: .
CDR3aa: CASSLVGTTLNTEAFF
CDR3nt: TGCGCCAGCAGCCTCGTAGGGACAACGTTGAACACTGAAGCTTTCTTT

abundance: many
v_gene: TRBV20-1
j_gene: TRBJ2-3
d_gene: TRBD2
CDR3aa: CSARVAGTSSQYF
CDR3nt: TGCAGTGCTAGAGTTGCCGGGACTAGTTCGCAGTATTTT

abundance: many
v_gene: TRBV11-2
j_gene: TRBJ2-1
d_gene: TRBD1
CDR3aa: CASSLGQGIRNEQFF
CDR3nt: TGTGCCAGCAGCTTGGGACAGGGTATAAGGAATGAGCAGTTCTTC

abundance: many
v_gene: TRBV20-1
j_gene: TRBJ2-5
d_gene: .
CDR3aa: CSASSLRGGETQYF
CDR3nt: TGCAGTGCTTCCTCCCTGCGCGGGGGCGAGACCCAGTACTTC

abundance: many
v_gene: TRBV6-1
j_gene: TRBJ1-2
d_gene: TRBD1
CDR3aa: CASRRDRVDGYTF
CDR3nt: TGTGCCAGCAGGAGGGACAGGGTGGATGGCTACACCTTC

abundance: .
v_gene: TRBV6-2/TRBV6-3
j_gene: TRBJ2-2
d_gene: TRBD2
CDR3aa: CASRPGGGRVGELFF
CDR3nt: TGTGCCAGCAGGCCCGGCGGGGGGCGTGTCGGGGAGCTGTTTTTT

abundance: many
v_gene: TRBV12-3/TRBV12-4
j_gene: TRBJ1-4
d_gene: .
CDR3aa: CASSSRGGEGEKLFF
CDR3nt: TGTGCCAGCAGTTCTAGAGGGGGTGAAGGTGAAAAACTGTTTTTT

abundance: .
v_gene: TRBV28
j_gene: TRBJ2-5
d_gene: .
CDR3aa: CASSCLGETQYF
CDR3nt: TGTGCCAGCAGCTGCTTGGGGGAGACCCAGTACTTC

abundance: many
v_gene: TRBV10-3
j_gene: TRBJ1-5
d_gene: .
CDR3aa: CAISSGGKQPQHF
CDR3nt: TGTGCCATCAGCTCGGGGGGGAAACAGCCCCAGCATTTT

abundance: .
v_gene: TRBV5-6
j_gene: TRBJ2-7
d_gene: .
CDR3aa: CASSMSHSYEQYF
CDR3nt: TGTGCCAGCAGTATGTCCCACTCCTACGAGCAGTACTTC

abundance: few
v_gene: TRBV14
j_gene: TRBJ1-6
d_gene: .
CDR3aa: CASSQDLGYNSPLHF
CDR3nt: TGTGCCAGCAGCCAAGATCTTGGCTATAATTCACCCCTCCACTTT

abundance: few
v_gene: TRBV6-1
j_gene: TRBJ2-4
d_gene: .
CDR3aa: CASSQPGRAKNIQYF
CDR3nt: TGTGCCAGCAGTCAGCCAGGGCGAGCCAAAAACATTCAGTACTTC

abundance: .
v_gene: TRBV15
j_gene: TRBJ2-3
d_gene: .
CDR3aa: CATSRLEGGPPFSTDTQYF
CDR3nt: TGTGCCACCAGCAGATTAGAAGGGGGGCCACCTTTTAGCACAGATACGCAGTATTTT

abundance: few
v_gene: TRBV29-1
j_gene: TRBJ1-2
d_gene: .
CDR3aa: CSVEGHLNYGYTF
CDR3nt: TGCAGCGTTGAGGGACACCTTAACTATGGCTACACCTTC

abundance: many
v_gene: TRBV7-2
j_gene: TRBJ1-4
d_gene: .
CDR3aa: CASSPPANEKLFF
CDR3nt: TGTGCCAGCAGCCCCCCTGCTAATGAAAAACTGTTTTTT

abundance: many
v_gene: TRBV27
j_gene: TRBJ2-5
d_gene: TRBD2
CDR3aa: CASRRLAGGLETQYF
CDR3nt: TGTGCCAGCCGTCGACTAGCGGGGGGTTTGGAGACCCAGTACTTC

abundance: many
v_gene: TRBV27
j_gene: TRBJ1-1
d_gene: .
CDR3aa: CASSLVQANTEAFF
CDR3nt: TGTGCCAGCAGTTTAGTCCAGGCCAACACTGAAGCTTTCTTT

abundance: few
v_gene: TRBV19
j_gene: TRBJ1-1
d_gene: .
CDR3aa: CASSIAPLGGADLNTEAFF
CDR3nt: TGTGCCAGTAGTATAGCCCCCTTGGGGGGGGCGGATTTAAACACTGAAGCTTTCTTT

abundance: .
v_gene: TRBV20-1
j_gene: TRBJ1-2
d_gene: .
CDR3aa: CSSHGGGGYTF
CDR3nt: TGCAGCTCCCACGGGGGGGGTGGCTACACCTTC

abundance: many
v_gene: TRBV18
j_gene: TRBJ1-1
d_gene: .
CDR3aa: CASSREGNTEAFF
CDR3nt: TGTGCCAGCTCACGAGAGGGGAACACTGAAGCTTTCTTT

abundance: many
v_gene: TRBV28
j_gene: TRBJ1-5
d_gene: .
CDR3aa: CASRPQPQHF
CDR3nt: TGTGCCAGCAGACCTCAGCCCCAGCATTTT

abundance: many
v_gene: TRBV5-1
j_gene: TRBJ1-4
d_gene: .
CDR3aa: CASSLYVGEKLFF
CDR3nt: TGCGCCAGCAGCTTGTACGTCGGGGAAAAACTGTTTTTT